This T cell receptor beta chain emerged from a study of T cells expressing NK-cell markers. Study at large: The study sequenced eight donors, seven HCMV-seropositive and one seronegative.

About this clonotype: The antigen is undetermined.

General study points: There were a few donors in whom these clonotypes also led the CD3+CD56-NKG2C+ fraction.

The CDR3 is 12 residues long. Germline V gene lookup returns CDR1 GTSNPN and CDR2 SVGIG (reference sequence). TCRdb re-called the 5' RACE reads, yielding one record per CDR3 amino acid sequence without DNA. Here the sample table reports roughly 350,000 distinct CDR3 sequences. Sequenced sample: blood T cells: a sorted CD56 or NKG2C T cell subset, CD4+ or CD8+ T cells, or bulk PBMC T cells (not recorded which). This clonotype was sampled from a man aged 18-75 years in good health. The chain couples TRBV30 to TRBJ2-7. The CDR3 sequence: CAWSQERYEQYF.